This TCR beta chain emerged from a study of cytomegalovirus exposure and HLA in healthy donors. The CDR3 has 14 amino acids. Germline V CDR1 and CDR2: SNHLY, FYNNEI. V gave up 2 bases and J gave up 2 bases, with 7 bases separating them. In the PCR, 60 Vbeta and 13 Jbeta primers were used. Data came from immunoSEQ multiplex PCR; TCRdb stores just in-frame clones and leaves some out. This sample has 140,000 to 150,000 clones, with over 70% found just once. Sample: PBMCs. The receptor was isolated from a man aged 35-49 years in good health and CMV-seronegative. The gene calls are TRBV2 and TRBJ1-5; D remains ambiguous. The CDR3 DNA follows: TGTGCCAGCAGTGAATGGGGAGGCAATCAGCCCCAGCATTTT. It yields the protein CASSEWGGNQPQHF.